The present entry profiles one T cell receptor beta chain with its context. Which antigen it targets is not known. The input lacks base qualities; no much larger clone sits a single base away. Using the deep immunoSEQ assay, multiplex PCR amplified TCR CDR3 regions from genomic DNA. Genomic DNA extracted from each cell subset was distributed evenly over all wells of several immunoSEQ 96-well plates, and each plate served as one replicate. For sorted subsets, around 0.2 ug genomic DNA, equal to 30,000 to 35,000 T cell genomes, was loaded into each replicate PCR. Purified libraries were quantified with a Qubit 3.0 fluorometer, sized on a Bioanalyzer 2100, and re-quantified with the KAPA Library Quantification kit. Every immunoSEQ 96-well plate was sequenced on a separate single-read 150-cycle Illumina NextSeq 550 flow cell. The authors' pipeline ran thus. Because the immunoSEQ output included only junctional sequences and no quality scores, the filtering could not be the same as the filtering used for full-length reads. Sequences were annotated with PyIR, a Python wrapper for IgBLAST v1.9, using IMGT germline references to assign V/J genes and CDR3. Any read was removed if the V/J assignment was weak (E-value above 1e-6), the CDR3 was missing, or the read contained stop codons, out-of-frame junctions, or ambiguous translated residues. A V3J clonotype was defined by an identical inferred V gene, J gene, and CDR3 amino acid sequence. Percentage overlap between repertoires was computed as shared unique clonotypes divided by the size of the smaller repertoire. Richness of each repertoire was evaluated using RTK rarefaction, the Chao1 estimator, and Recon v2.1 estimates of unobserved clonotypes. Generation probabilities were computed with OLGA for all TCRbeta clonotypes obtained by the gDNA method from four donors. Held by TCRdb, this immuneACCESS table contains in-frame sequences only and omits some clones. Under half of the omission traces to an unresolved V gene where checked; the cause of the rest is unknown. That table supplies the V and J calls and clone size; D and trimming were determined from the DNA. This sample has 550,000 to 850,000 clones in its table, and 55% to 80% of those were observed once. The ten largest clones take up around 1.7% of the sample.

The sample belongs to a study of shared clonotypes between healthy human individuals (dated by TCRdb to 2020 to 2021). A note on the overall study: The cohort comprised a couple of women and a few men aged 18 to 49 years. For each donor, CD4 naive and CD4 memory were each given three plates, CD8 naive was given two plates, and CD8 memory was given one plate. Different laboratories and diverse techniques were used to prepare libraries and sequence TCR repertoires, to increase sequencing depth and limit assay-specific biases. Each donor's leukapheresis produced roughly between roughly 0.85 and 10 billion PBMCs. Blood TCR repertoires of about five healthy adults were deeply sequenced to estimate repertoire size and the extent of clonotype sharing between individuals.

The full study reports these points: Pairwise subsampling indicated that sequencing depth was expected to affect the degree of clonotype sharing among donors. Sharing across a few donors was observed for roughly 5.4% of naive CD4, 3.5% of naive CD8, 2% to 2.5% of memory CD4, and less than 0.45% of memory CD8 clonotypes. Sampling was restricted to blood, and TCR repertoires in tissue are likely to differ from TCR repertoires in blood. Rarefaction of sorted-subset datasets indicated incomplete sequencing despite the large sequencing depth. Compared with non-shared clonotypes, the clonotypes found in all four sorted-subset donors had higher generation probabilities. Because the study included a small number of donors, the genetic and exposure-history diversity represented was limited. Estimated clonotype richness was generally larger for naive than for memory subsets.

The donors were healthy, HIV-negative adults with no recently reported acute infections or vaccinations. All donors were Caucasian adults living in Nashville, Tennessee, USA. CD4+ T cells were enriched by magnetic negative selection, after which naive cells were positively selected on CD45RA and the negative fraction was taken as the memory subset. After blood collection by leukapheresis, PBMCs were isolated using Ficoll-Histopaque density gradient centrifugation and then cryopreserved in the vapor phase of liquid nitrogen. Analytical flow cytometry was used to check the purity and quantity of each magnetically sorted T cell population. From each sorted fraction, genomic DNA was isolated and quantified by UV absorbance on a Nanodrop 2000c. V is cut by 10 bases and J by 11 bases, and the space between the germline ends is 20 bases. Reading the germline V gene gives CDR1 MNHEY and CDR2 SVGAGI. The CDR3 starts with the cysteine, ends with the phenylalanine, and has 12 residues. The read is trimmed to its CDR3 DNA, 36 bases read in frame from base 1.

This clonotype was sampled from a young woman in good health. Sequenced material: memory CD4+ T cells sorted from blood. The cell subset or site label, as the study defines it: CD45RA-negative fraction. The chain is made from TRBV6-5 and TRBJ1-1, with a tentative D gene TRBD1 over 6 matching bases. The DNA sequence follows: TGTGCCACCCTTGTGGGGGGGCGGCAGGCTTTCTTT. Translated, this is CATLVGGRQAFF.